Below are 19 T cell receptor beta chains sequenced from a single sample in a study. From the RT-PCR reads, TCRdb called clonotypes with MiXCR, one entry per CDR3 protein. This sample carries hundreds of thousands of distinct CDR3 sequences, 12% to 15% of them seen once, and the ten largest clones take 3.6%. The sample was memory CD4+ T cells from blood. Every receptor here comes from a female donor in good health, serving as a healthy control.

CDR3 in amino acids: CASKSSTGNQPQHF. DNA for the CDR3: TGCGCCAGCAAATCGTCGACAGGGAATCAGCCCCAGCATTTT. The chain uses TRBV5-1 and TRBJ1-5, with 7 bases fitting TRBD1. Looked up from germline, CDR1 is SGHRS and CDR2 is YFSETQ. V dropped 6 bases and J dropped 4; count of bases not matched to a gene: 7. CDR3 length: 14 amino acids.

The rearrangement uses TRBV7-2 and TRBJ2-1; D is unresolved. This CDR3 spans 14 amino acids. The V end was cut by 3 bases, the J end by 9 bases, with 15 bases between. CDR1 SGHTA and CDR2 FQGNSA come from the germline V gene. CDR3 region: CASSFDTGPSEQFF. The CDR3 DNA sequence: TGTGCCAGCAGCTTTGACACTGGCCCCAGTGAGCAGTTCTTC.

The V and J genes are TRBV5-1 and TRBJ2-2, with a weak D call TRBD1 (6 bases). The CDR3 has 15 residues. Per germline, CDR1 SGHRS and CDR2 YFSETQ. The V and J ends lost 4 bases and 3 bases respectively, with 13 bases between them. The CDR3 spells CASSPDSYYTGELFF. The DNA for the CDR3 is TGCGCCAGCAGCCCGGACAGTTACTACACCGGGGAGCTGTTTTTT.

This clonotype was detected only a few times. The chain uses TRBV20-1 and TRBJ1-1; D perhaps matches TRBD1 (5 bases). The CDR3 runs 13 residues. V gave up 3 bases and J gave up 1 base, with 9 bases separating them. Germline V gene lookup returns CDR1 DFQATT and CDR2 SNEGSKA (reference sequence). The CDR3 DNA follows: TGCAGTGCTAGCGACAGCTCGAACACTGAAGCTTTCTTT. Its protein is CSASDSSNTEAFF.

V is TRBV7-8 and J is TRBJ2-1; 9 bases are shared with TRBD2. In germline, CDR1 is SGHVS, CDR2 FQNEAQ. J gave up 11 bases and V 0 bases, and 5 bases lay outside the gene matches. The CDR3 is made up of 14 amino acids. CDR3 nucleotides: TGTGCCAGCAGCTTAGCCCGACTAGCGGAGAAGCAGTTCTTC. It yields the protein CASSLARLAEKQFF.

This clonotype was detected a few times. The gene calls are TRBV29-1 and TRBJ1-1; D gene unclear. Germline V gene lookup returns CDR1 SQVTM and CDR2 ANQGSEA. Trimming took 2 bases from V and 2 from J, leaving 9 bases between them. The CDR3 covers 13 residues. CDR3 nucleotides: TGCAGCGTTGAAATCCCCCCCAACACTGAAGCTTTCTTT. It codes for CSVEIPPNTEAFF.

This clonotype has ten or more counts. V and J are TRBV12-3 or TRBV12-4 and TRBJ2-7, with 12 bases matching TRBD2. This CDR3 region has 15 residues. The ends lost 6 bases at V and 0 bases at J; junction bases unmatched: 3. The CDR3 reads CASSRTSGASYEQYF. The CDR3, as DNA: TGTGCCAGCAGCCGGACTAGCGGGGCCTCCTACGAGCAGTACTTC.

This clonotype has more than one count but fewer than ten. The rearrangement uses TRBV5-1 and TRBJ2-5, with TRBD1 identical over 8 bases. The length of the CDR3 is 14 residues. After removal of 4 bases from V and 2 bases from J, the junction contained 4 bases not matched to a gene. Germline V gene sequence: CDR1 SGHRS, CDR2 YFSETQ. The CDR3 protein is CASSPWTGQETQYF. CDR3 nucleotide sequence: TGCGCCAGCAGCCCTTGGACAGGGCAAGAGACCCAGTACTTC. Looking up the rest from reference TRBV5-1 and TRBJ2-5 gives the full variable domain: KAGVTQTPRYLIKTRGQQVTLSCSPISGHRSVSWYQQTPGQGLQFLFEYFSETQRNKGNFPGRFSGRQFSNSRSEMNVSTLELGDSALYLCASSPWTGQETQYFGPGTRLLVL.

This clonotype was detected ten times or more. The chain couples TRBV20-1 to TRBJ2-7; 9 bases align to TRBD2. The V gene's germline CDR1 is DFQATT and CDR2 SNEGSKA (reference sequence). The CDR3 covers 13 residues. The trim removed 8 bases at V and 4 bases at J, leaving 9 bases unmatched. CDR3 coding DNA: TGCAGTCCCACGACTAGCGGAGGTTACGAGCAGTACTTC. Translated, it gives CSPTTSGGYEQYF.

This clonotype was observed many times. The chain carries TRBV20-1 and TRBJ2-7; perhaps TRBD1 as D (5 bases). Trimming shortened V by 4 bases and J by 2 bases, and 12 bases separated the two germline ends. The germline CDR1 and CDR2 sequences are DFQATT and SNEGSKA (reference sequence). This CDR3 spans 13 amino acids. CDR3 DNA: TGCAGTGCTATTTTCGTCAGGGCCTACGAGCAGTACTTC. This translates into CSAIFVRAYEQYF.

This clonotype has just a few counts. J is TRBJ1-1 and V is TRBV4-3; a weak D match, TRBD1 (5 bases). This CDR3 contains 14 residues. Germline V lookup: CDR1 LGHNA, CDR2 YSLEER. V shed 0 bases and J shed 1 base, with 6 bases lying between them. The CDR3 DNA follows: TGCGCCAGCAGCCAAGATCAGGGGAACACTGAAGCTTTCTTT. It is translated as CASSQDQGNTEAFF.

This clonotype appeared a few times. This rearrangement joins TRBV28 to TRBJ2-1, with D possibly being TRBD1 (5 bases). V was trimmed by 4 bases and J by 10 bases, leaving 14 bases between them. The CDR3 consists of 13 residues. Per the germline V gene, CDR1 is MDHEN and CDR2 is SYDVKM. CDR3 sequence reads: CASSSPPKGEQFF. In DNA, the CDR3 is TGTGCCAGCAGTTCCCCGCCAAAGGGGGAGCAGTTCTTC.

This clonotype came up many times. The chain employs TRBV29-1 and TRBJ2-7; 8 positions match TRBD1. The CDR3 length is 14 residues. V trimming: 7 bases; J trimming: 3 bases; junction bases outside the gene matches: 11. CDR1 and CDR2 (germline): SQVTM, ANQGSEA. The CDR3 here is CSAQRGQGLYEQYF. CDR3 nucleotide sequence: TGCAGCGCCCAACGAGGACAGGGACTCTACGAGCAGTACTTC.

The V gene is TRBV7-2, the J gene TRBJ2-1; TRBD2 matches 11 bases. CDR1 and CDR2 (germline): SGHTA, FQGNSA. The junction had 13 bases not matched to a gene; V was cut back by 2 bases and J by 7 bases. The CDR3 totals 18 residues. The CDR3 reads CASSLFMAGSGRGNEQFF. The CDR3 coding sequence is TGTGCCAGCAGCTTATTTATGGCGGGTAGCGGGAGGGGTAATGAGCAGTTCTTC.

This clonotype was detected many times. This sequence joins TRBV20-1 and TRBJ2-3; 11 nucleotides align to TRBD2. The CDR3 sequence is 14 residues long. Losses at the gene ends were 6 bases for V and 5 bases for J; bases not matched to a gene: 7. Germline CDR1 reads DFQATT; CDR2 reads SNEGSKA (reference sequence). The CDR3 nucleotides are TGCAGTGCCCCCCCCGGGACTAGCGGAGATACGCAGTATTTT. This codes for CSAPPGTSGDTQYF.

Ten or more counts support this clonotype. The chain is built from TRBV6-2 or TRBV6-3 and TRBJ2-1; D gene ambiguous. Trimming took 2 bases from V and 2 from J, leaving 1 base between them. The CDR3 is made up of 12 amino acids. Germline V gene data show CDR1 as MNHEY and CDR2 as SVGEGT. This CDR3 reads CASSYAYNEQFF. The CDR3 DNA sequence: TGTGCCAGCAGTTACGCCTACAATGAGCAGTTCTTC.

There are many counts of this clonotype. The chain couples TRBV6-5 to TRBJ2-5; possibly TRBD2 for D (6 bases). This CDR3 is built from 17 residues. V lost 0 bases to trimming and J lost 1 base, with 15 bases between them. CDR1 MNHEY and CDR2 SVGAGI come from the germline V gene. The CDR3 region has the DNA TGTGCCAGCAGTTACTCGTACGGGGGTGCCCTCCAAGAGACCCAGTACTTC. Translating gives CASSYSYGGALQETQYF.

This clonotype occurred a few times. The chain couples TRBV30 to TRBJ1-2; 9 bases fit TRBD1. Germline-derived CDR1 and CDR2 are GTSNPN and SVGIG (reference sequence). V trimming: 0 bases; J trimming: 8 bases; junction bases outside the gene matches: 4. The CDR3 spans 13 residues. The CDR3 DNA is TGTGCCTGGAGTGTACAGGGGGCTGGAGGCTACACCTTC. Protein: CAWSVQGAGGYTF.

The chain uses TRBV5-1 and TRBJ1-1; no reliable D call. Trimming left V 4 bases short and J 5 bases short, with 6 bases between. This CDR3 region has 11 residues. Germline loops: CDR1 SGHRS, CDR2 YFSETQ. The CDR3 spells CASSGRTEAFF. The CDR3, as DNA: TGCGCCAGCAGCGGGAGGACTGAAGCTTTCTTT. The full variable domain, its missing parts supplied by reference TRBV5-1 and TRBJ1-1, is KAGVTQTPRYLIKTRGQQVTLSCSPISGHRSVSWYQQTPGQGLQFLFEYFSETQRNKGNFPGRFSGRQFSNSRSEMNVSTLELGDSALYLCASSGRTEAFFGQGTRLTVV.